This is a list of T cell receptor beta chains from one sample in a study of blood T cell repertoires in COVID-19. TCRdb's table, derived via immunoSEQ multiplex PCR, lists solely in-frame clones and lacks some. The table records roughly 49,000 clones, 85% to 95% of them present only once. The sequenced sample consisted of peripheral blood. The receptors here all came from a woman aged 80 or older with acute or convalescent COVID-19. Each CDR3 is given with its conserved first and last residue. The D gene is left open where the match is weak. The size of a clone is reported for some rows only, either as once, few or many, or as a class for expanded clones.

j_gene	v_gene	abundance	d_gene	CDR3aa	CDR3nt
TRBJ2-3	TRBV7-6	NA	TRBD1	CASSPTRGTQYF	TGTGCCAGCAGCCCCACCAGGGGGACGCAGTATTTT
TRBJ1-1	TRBV27	NA	NA	CASSLRGADTEAFF	TGTGCCAGCAGTTTACGGGGGGCAGACACTGAAGCTTTCTTT
TRBJ2-2	TRBV5-4	NA	TRBD2	CASSSGLADTGELFF	TGTGCCAGCAGCTCGGGACTAGCGGACACCGGGGAGCTGTTTTTT
TRBJ2-1	TRBV5-1	NA	NA	CASSLAGSNEQFF	TGCGCCAGCAGCTTGGCCGGGTCCAATGAGCAGTTCTTC
TRBJ2-5	TRBV18	NA	TRBD1	CASSPQGAQETQYF	TGTGCCAGCTCACCCCAGGGGGCGCAAGAGACCCAGTACTTC
TRBJ2-1	TRBV6-1	NA	TRBD2	CASSAGTSGSGSYNEQFF	TGTGCCAGCAGTGCCGGGACTAGCGGGAGTGGGTCCTACAATGAGCAGTTCTTC
TRBJ2-1	TRBV5-1	NA	TRBD2	CASSLRLAGSSYNEQFF	TGCGCCAGCAGCCTCAGACTAGCGGGAAGCTCCTACAATGAGCAGTTCTTC
TRBJ2-7	TRBV12-3/TRBV12-4	NA	TRBD2	CASRSGGGSEQYF	TGTGCCAGCCGAAGCGGGGGAGGGTCCGAGCAGTACTTC
TRBJ1-4	TRBV2	once	TRBD1	CASSRRRQGDEKLFF	TGTGCCAGCAGTAGAAGGCGACAGGGGGATGAAAAACTGTTTTTT
TRBJ2-1	TRBV7-9	NA	NA	CASSAGATSYNEQFF	TGTGCCAGCAGCGCTGGGGCTACCTCCTACAATGAGCAGTTCTTC
TRBJ1-5	TRBV7-8	once	NA	CASSLPEGGRQPQHF	TGTGCCAGCAGCTTACCCGAAGGGGGTCGACAGCCCCAGCATTTT
TRBJ2-1	TRBV30	NA	TRBD2	CAWSESSGGNEQFF	TGTGCCTGGAGTGAATCTAGCGGGGGGAATGAGCAGTTCTTC
TRBJ1-1	TRBV4-3	NA	NA	CASSQGGGVPTEAFF	TGCGCCAGCAGCCAAGGAGGAGGGGTGCCCACTGAAGCTTTCTTT
TRBJ1-2	TRBV29-1	NA	NA	CSVDILQGPDYGYTF	TGCAGCGTTGATATATTGCAGGGGCCGGACTATGGCTACACCTTC
TRBJ2-1	TRBV18	NA	TRBD2	CASSPVSGRYNEQFF	TGTGCCAGCTCACCAGTTAGCGGGAGGTACAATGAGCAGTTCTTC
TRBJ2-7	TRBV2	NA	TRBD2	CASSGLAGDSEQYF	TGTGCCAGCAGTGGTTTAGCGGGTGACTCGGAGCAGTACTTC
TRBJ1-3	TRBV7-2	NA	TRBD1	CASSPGTGYGNTIYF	TGTGCCAGCAGCCCTGGGACAGGGTATGGAAACACCATATATTTT
TRBJ2-7	TRBV2	NA	NA	CASSLPLTGFGDGNYEQYF	TGTGCCAGCAGTCTTCCCTTAACAGGGTTCGGCGATGGCAACTACGAGCAGTACTTC
TRBJ2-3	TRBV30	NA	TRBD2	CAWSAAGLAGDTQYF	TGTGCCTGGAGTGCAGCAGGACTAGCGGGAGATACGCAGTATTTT
TRBJ2-7	TRBV5-5	NA	TRBD2	CASSLVAGGEQYF	TGTGCCAGCAGCTTGGTAGCGGGAGGAGAGCAGTACTTC
TRBJ1-1	TRBV2	NA	NA	CASSGGRNTEAFF	TGTGCCAGCAGTGGTGGCAGAAACACTGAAGCTTTCTTT
TRBJ2-5	TRBV5-1	NA	TRBD1	CASSQEGQGETQYF	TGCGCCAGCAGCCAGGAGGGACAGGGAGAGACCCAGTACTTC
TRBJ1-2	TRBV6-6	NA	NA	CASSLQGWDGYTF	TGTGCCAGCAGTTTACAGGGCTGGGATGGCTACACCTTC
TRBJ2-1	TRBV5-1	NA	NA	CASSLDTDNNEQFF	TGCGCCAGCAGCTTGGATACAGACAACAATGAGCAGTTCTTC
TRBJ2-3	TRBV30	NA	NA	CAWSESNTDTQYF	TGTGCCTGGAGCGAATCCAACACGGATACGCAGTATTTT
TRBJ2-2	TRBV7-2	NA	TRBD1	CASSPPGGAGTGELFF	TGTGCCAGCAGCCCACCAGGGGGCGCGGGCACCGGGGAGCTGTTTTTT
TRBJ1-2	TRBV10-2	NA	NA	CASSDLRLHSYGYTF	TGCGCCAGCAGTGATCTCAGGCTGCATAGCTATGGCTACACCTTC
TRBJ1-1	TRBV12-3/TRBV12-4	NA	NA	CASSPLRATEAFF	TGTGCCAGCAGTCCTTTGAGAGCCACTGAAGCTTTCTTT
TRBJ2-1	TRBV11-3	once	TRBD1	CASSLGQSNEQFF	TGTGCCAGCAGCTTGGGACAGTCCAATGAGCAGTTCTTC
TRBJ1-5	TRBV12-3/TRBV12-4	NA	NA	CASSWGGNQPQHF	TGTGCCAGCAGCTGGGGGGGCAATCAGCCCCAGCATTTT
TRBJ2-1	TRBV6-7	NA	NA	CASSYSAPGSSYNEQFF	TGTGCCAGCAGTTACTCGGCTCCTGGGAGCTCCTACAATGAGCAGTTCTTC
TRBJ2-7	TRBV3-1/TRBV3-2	NA	NA	CASSQALYRYEQYF	TGTGCCAGCAGCCAAGCCCTCTACAGGTACGAGCAGTACTTC
TRBJ2-1	TRBV11-3	NA	TRBD2	CASSREEIGEQFF	TGTGCCAGCAGCCGGGAGGAGATCGGCGAGCAGTTCTTC
TRBJ1-2	TRBV29-1	NA	TRBD1	CSANGQGLLGYTF	TGCAGCGCCAATGGACAGGGTCTTTTGGGCTACACCTTC
TRBJ1-2	TRBV2	NA	NA	CASTRIIRDYGYTF	TGTGCCAGCACCAGAATAATTCGGGACTATGGCTACACCTTC
TRBJ2-3	TRBV7-3	NA	NA	CASSLGGRGTDTQYF	TGTGCCAGCAGCTTAGGGGGGAGAGGCACAGATACGCAGTATTTT
TRBJ1-2	TRBV4-2	NA	TRBD1	CASSQDWTGGGYTF	TGTGCCAGCAGCCAAGATTGGACAGGGGGTGGCTACACCTTC
TRBJ1-2	TRBV7-2	NA	TRBD1	CASSPDRGGGYTF	TGTGCCAGCAGCCCAGACAGGGGAGGTGGCTACACCTTC
TRBJ1-5	TRBV7-8	NA	TRBD1	CASSLGDRELGNQPQHF	TGTGCCAGCAGCTTAGGGGACAGGGAATTGGGCAATCAGCCCCAGCATTTT
TRBJ1-2	TRBV12-3/TRBV12-4	NA	NA	CASSAQGGYTF	TGTGCCAGCTCAGCCCAGGGAGGCTACACCTTC
TRBJ1-4	TRBV3-1/TRBV3-2	few	NA	CASSPGVIRVRIEKLFF	TGTGCCAGCAGCCCAGGGGTGATCAGGGTACGAATTGAAAAACTGTTTTTT
TRBJ1-4	TRBV7-2	NA	NA	CASTNPGGREKLFF	TGTGCCAGCACCAACCCGGGTGGGAGGGAAAAACTGTTTTTT
TRBJ1-2	TRBV25-1	NA	NA	CASSDRAGWGYTF	TGTGCCAGCAGTGATCGGGCAGGGTGGGGCTACACCTTC
TRBJ1-1	TRBV10-3	NA	TRBD1	CASLSREGQRENTEAFF	TGTGCCTCCCTCAGCCGGGAGGGACAGCGAGAGAACACTGAAGCTTTCTTT
TRBJ2-1	TRBV10-3	NA	TRBD2	CAISPTPSGATYNEQFF	TGTGCCATCTCCCCCACCCCTAGCGGGGCTACATACAATGAGCAGTTCTTC
TRBJ1-2	TRBV6-4	NA	NA	CASTLDRDGYTF	TGTGCCAGCACCCTGGACAGAGATGGCTACACCTTC
TRBJ1-1	TRBV5-1	NA	NA	CASSLDGRNTEAFF	TGCGCCAGCAGCTTGGATGGCCGGAACACTGAAGCTTTCTTT
TRBJ1-2	TRBV19	NA	NA	CASSITSGGTSNYGYTF	TGTGCCAGTAGTATAACGTCTGGAGGCACTTCTAACTATGGCTACACCTTC
TRBJ1-2	TRBV4-2	NA	NA	CASSHRKDSSFYGYTF	TGTGCCAGCAGCCACAGGAAGGACAGTTCCTTCTATGGCTACACCTTC
TRBJ1-2	TRBV21-1	NA	NA	CASSKATAACGYTF	TGTGCCAGCAGCAAAGCGACAGCCGCCTGTGGCTACACCTTC
TRBJ1-6	TRBV19	NA	TRBD1	CATGQGRNNSPLHF	TGTGCCACCGGACAGGGAAGAAATAATTCACCCCTCCACTTT